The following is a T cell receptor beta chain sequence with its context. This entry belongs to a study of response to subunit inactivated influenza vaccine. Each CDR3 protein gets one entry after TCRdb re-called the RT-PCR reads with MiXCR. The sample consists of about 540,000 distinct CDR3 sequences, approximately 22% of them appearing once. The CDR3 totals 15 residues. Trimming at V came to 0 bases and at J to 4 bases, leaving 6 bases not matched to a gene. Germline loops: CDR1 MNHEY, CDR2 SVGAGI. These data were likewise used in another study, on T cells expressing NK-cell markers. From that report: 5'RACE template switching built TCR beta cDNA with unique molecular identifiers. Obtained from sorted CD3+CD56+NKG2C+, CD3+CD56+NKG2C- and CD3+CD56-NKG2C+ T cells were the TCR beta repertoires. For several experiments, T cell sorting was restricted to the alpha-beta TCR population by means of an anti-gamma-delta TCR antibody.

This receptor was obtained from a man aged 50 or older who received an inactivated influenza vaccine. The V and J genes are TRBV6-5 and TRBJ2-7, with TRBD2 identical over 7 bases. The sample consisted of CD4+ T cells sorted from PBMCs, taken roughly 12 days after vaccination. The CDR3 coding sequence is TGTGCCAGCAGTTACTCGATTGGGGGAGGGTACGAGCAGTACTTC. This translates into CASSYSIGGGYEQYF.